The rows below give T cell receptor beta chains drawn from one sample of a study of OX40 agonist ivuxolimab in advanced cancers. Data came from immunoSEQ multiplex PCR; TCRdb stores just in-frame clones and leaves some out. The sample lists approximately 88,000 clones; roughly 84% were seen once. Specimen: CD4+ or CD8+ T cells sorted from blood, collected in a trial of the OX40 agonist ivuxolimab. Receptor source: an adult with an advanced solid tumor such as melanoma, head and neck, liver or kidney cancer. Each CDR3 is given with its conserved first and last residue. The D gene is left open where the match is weak.

- TRBJ2-3 TRBV6-5 12 CASSYSTGTQYF TGTGCCAGCAGTTACTCGACGGGTACGCAGTATTTT
TRBD1 TRBJ2-7 TRBV5-1 15 CASSSWTGSSYEQYF TGCGCCAGCAGTTCCTGGACAGGCAGCTCCTACGAGCAGTACTTC
TRBD1 TRBJ1-2 TRBV27 14 CASSSTGGLYGYTF TGTGCCAGCAGTTCGACAGGGGGGCTTTATGGCTACACCTTC
- TRBJ2-1 TRBV18 11 CASLQGDEQFF TGTGCCAGCTTACAGGGAGATGAGCAGTTCTTC
- TRBJ2-1 TRBV6-1 12 CASSARALEQFF TGTGCCAGCAGCGCTAGGGCCCTAGAGCAGTTCTTC
- TRBJ2-7 TRBV5-1 11 CASSLGGSWYF TGCGCCAGCAGCTTGGGGGGTAGTTGGTACTTC
TRBD1 TRBJ1-2 TRBV7-2 18 CASSLPNVRDRGAYGYTF TGTGCCAGCAGCTTACCTAATGTCCGGGACAGGGGGGCCTATGGCTACACCTTC
TRBD1 TRBJ2-5 TRBV18 14 CASSRGQGGETQYF TGTGCCAGCTCACGCGGACAGGGTGGGGAGACCCAGTACTTC
- TRBJ1-2 TRBV6-6 14 CASSYSRTTMEDTF TGTGCCAGCAGTTACTCGAGGACAACAATGGAGGACACCTTC
- TRBJ1-5 TRBV28 17 CASSFSERKGPSRPQHF TGTGCCAGCAGTTTTAGTGAACGAAAGGGCCCTTCACGGCCCCAGCATTTT
- TRBJ2-7 TRBV6-1 11 CASMKAYEQYF TGTGCCAGCATGAAAGCCTACGAGCAGTACTTC
TRBD1 TRBJ1-5 TRBV28 16 CASSSPGQPPGWPQHF TGTGCCAGCAGTTCCCCGGGACAGCCCCCAGGTTGGCCCCAGCATTTT
- TRBJ1-1 TRBV7-9 13 CASSLGGLSEAFF TGTGCCAGCAGCTTAGGGGGGTTGAGTGAAGCTTTCTTT
- TRBJ1-2 TRBV6-5 12 CASSPLGYGYTF TGTGCCAGCAGTCCTCTGGGTTATGGCTACACCTTC
- TRBJ1-1 TRBV5-4 16 CASSRDPGLQNTEAFF TGTGCCAGCAGCCGGGACCCAGGGCTCCAGAACACTGAAGCTTTCTTT
- TRBJ2-2 TRBV7-2 13 CASSLQGYGELFF TGTGCCAGCAGCTTACAGGGTTACGGGGAGCTGTTTTTT
- TRBJ2-7 TRBV28 15 CASSLRVAGTYEQYF TGTGCCAGCAGTTTACGGGTCGCAGGAACCTACGAGCAGTACTTC
- TRBJ2-7 TRBV6-6 13 CASSAGQTYEQYF TGTGCCAGCAGCGCGGGACAAACCTACGAGCAGTACTTC
- TRBJ2-1 TRBV9 14 CASNRGSSYNEQFF TGTGCCAGTAATCGGGGGAGCTCCTACAATGAGCAGTTCTTC